The 26 T cell receptor beta chains below all came from one sample that was sequenced in a study of cytomegalovirus exposure and HLA in healthy donors. Both 60 Vbeta primers and 13 Jbeta primers went into the PCR. Method: immunoSEQ multiplex PCR; TCRdb's copy keeps in-frame clones and lacks some. Of some 87,000 clones in the sample, more than 65% are singletons; the top ten hold 2.7%. The sample was PBMCs. These receptors were taken from a man aged 30 to 39 in good health and CMV-seronegative.

This clone was picked up one time. This chain joins TRBV5-4 and TRBJ2-2; TRBD2 agrees at 8 bases. Looked up from germline, CDR1 is SGHNT and CDR2 is YYREEE (reference sequence). J was trimmed by 6 bases and V by 0 bases; bases with no gene match: 7. This CDR3 is 16 amino acids long. The CDR3 sequence is CASSLAGLGLAGELFF. In DNA, the CDR3 is TGTGCCAGCAGCTTGGCGGGACTAGGACTTGCCGGGGAGCTGTTTTTT.

The DNA for the CDR3 is TGTGCCAGCAGCTTAGAGTCTGGGGGGTGGGCTTTCTTT. It codes for CASSLESGGWAFF. The chain recombines TRBV7-8 with TRBJ1-1; maybe TRBD1 (5 bases). Per germline, CDR1 SGHVS and CDR2 FQNEAQ. This CDR3 has 13 residues. The V gene lost 1 base and the J gene lost 11 bases, with 14 bases spanning the gap.

CDR3 sequence reads: CASSRIRTSGTYNEQFF. The DNA for the CDR3 is TGTGCCAGCAGCCGCATCCGGACTAGCGGCACATACAATGAGCAGTTCTTC. V usage is TRBV7-2 and J usage is TRBJ2-1; 10 nucleotides agree with TRBD2. In germline, CDR1 is SGHTA, CDR2 FQGNSA. Trimming removed 5 bases from V and 4 bases from J; junction bases left unmatched: 11. The CDR3 runs 17 residues.

The chain recombines TRBV27 with TRBJ1-5; 8 bases fit TRBD1. The CDR3 spans 17 residues. The germline V gene has CDR1 MNHEY and CDR2 SMNVEV (reference sequence). The V gene end was trimmed by 4 bases and the J gene end by 1 base; junction bases not matched to a gene: 9. CDR3 DNA: TGTGCCAGCAGTTACTCCTCAGGGGGCTTGAGCAATCAGCCCCAGCATTTT. This codes for CASSYSSGGLSNQPQHF.

The chain is built from TRBV4-3 and TRBJ2-7, with 11 positions matching TRBD1. Germline lookup yields CDR1 LGHNA and CDR2 YSLEER. The CDR3 spans 16 residues. Trimming removed 4 bases from V and 5 bases from J; junction bases left unmatched: 10. The CDR3 DNA reads TGCGCCAGCAGCCTCGATTCCGGGACAGGGGGGAACGAGCAGTACTTC. This translates into CASSLDSGTGGNEQYF.

The V call is TRBV27, the J call TRBJ1-1; D not certain. The V gene lost 6 bases and the J gene lost 5 bases, with 10 bases spanning the gap. The germline V gene has CDR1 MNHEY and CDR2 SMNVEV (reference sequence). The CDR3 length is 12 residues. The CDR3 here is CASRAVGTEAFF. The CDR3 DNA reads as TGTGCCAGCAGAGCCGTCGGGACTGAAGCTTTCTTT.

The chain employs TRBV2 and TRBJ2-7; TRBD1 matches at 12 bases. Germline V gene data show CDR1 as SNHLY and CDR2 as FYNNEI. V lost 5 bases, J lost 2 bases, and 10 bases stayed unmatched. The CDR3 spans 17 residues. The CDR3 DNA reads TGTGCCAGCAGTTTTGGGGGACAGGGGGCGCGTACCTACGAGCAGTACTTC. Protein: CASSFGGQGARTYEQYF.

The rearrangement uses TRBV6-5 and TRBJ1-5; D may be TRBD1 (5 bases). The ends were cut back, 7 bases at V and 6 bases at J, with 16 bases in the middle. The germline gives CDR1 MNHEY, CDR2 SVGAGI. The CDR3 consists of 14 residues. This CDR3 reads CASTAWEGFQPQHF. The DNA for the CDR3 is TGTGCCAGCACCGCCTGGGAGGGGTTTCAGCCCCAGCATTTT.

This chain links TRBV30 with TRBJ1-1, with D perhaps TRBD1 (5 bases). The germline gives CDR1 GTSNPN, CDR2 SVGIG (reference sequence). V lost 3 bases, J lost 8 bases, and 10 bases lay in between. CDR3 length: 11 amino acids. CDR3 protein: CAWSGGREAFF. CDR3 nucleotide sequence: TGTGCCTGGAGCGGGGGTAGAGAAGCTTTCTTT.

This chain joins TRBV2 and TRBJ1-4, with D maybe TRBD1 (6 bases). Trimming shortened V by 11 bases and J by 0 bases, and 10 bases separated the two germline ends. The CDR3 is made up of 13 amino acids. Germline V gene sequence: CDR1 SNHLY, CDR2 FYNNEI. CDR3 bases: TGTGCCGGCCGACAGGCAACTAATGAAAAACTGTTTTTT. Translating gives CAGRQATNEKLFF.

This clone occurred once. The chain uses TRBV6-5 and TRBJ1-2; TRBD1 agrees at 12 bases. The V segment lost 1 base and the J segment 3 bases; nucleotides outside the gene matches: 3. This CDR3 spans 16 amino acids. Germline V lookup: CDR1 MNHEY, CDR2 SVGAGI. DNA of the CDR3: TGTGCCAGCAGTTACTTTGGGACAGGGGGCGACTATGGCTACACCTTC. This translates into CASSYFGTGGDYGYTF.

Points on this clone: Sequence at one end of the junction differs from germline and may be a read error. This rearrangement joins TRBV5-6 to TRBJ1-1, with D perhaps TRBD1 (5 bases). The CDR3 runs to 14 residues. Germline assignment: CDR1 SGHDT and CDR2 YYEEEE. In DNA form, the CDR3 reads TGTGCCGGCAGCTTCCAGGGTCTGGGCACTGAAGCTTTCTTT. Its translation is CAGSFQGLGTEAFF.

The V and J genes are TRBV2 and TRBJ2-2; possible D gene TRBD1, 6 bases. This CDR3 contains 17 residues. V was trimmed by 3 bases and J by 3 bases, leaving 17 bases between them. The germline CDR1 and CDR2 sequences are SNHLY and FYNNEI. This CDR3 is CASSEMGPGADTGELFF. The CDR3 DNA follows: TGTGCCAGCAGTGAGATGGGTCCAGGGGCGGACACCGGGGAGCTGTTTTTT.

This chain joins TRBV6-6 and TRBJ2-7, with D hard to call. V was clipped by 0 bases and J by 1 base, with 10 bases between them. Looked up from germline, CDR1 is MNHNY and CDR2 is SVGAGI (reference sequence). CDR3 length: 15 residues. CDR3 DNA: TGTGCCAGCAGTTACTCCTTTGCAGGTTCCTACGAGCAGTACTTC. Translation gives CASSYSFAGSYEQYF.

The gene calls are TRBV25-1 and TRBJ2-2, with 12 bases that match TRBD2. Germline lookup yields CDR1 MGHDK and CDR2 SYGVNS. This CDR3 region has 18 residues. The ends lost 2 bases at V and 2 bases at J; junction bases unmatched: 6. The CDR3: CASSELAGGSLNTGELFF. The CDR3 DNA follows: TGTGCCAGCAGTGAACTAGCGGGGGGGTCACTTAACACCGGGGAGCTGTTTTTT.

The chain links TRBV2 to TRBJ1-4; tentative D call: TRBD1 (5 bases). The germline gives CDR1 SNHLY, CDR2 FYNNEI. There are 15 residues in the CDR3. With 7 bases removed from V and 5 bases from J, the gap between germline ends came to 17 bases. The DNA of the CDR3 is TGTGCCAGCAAGATAGATACAGGCCCGAATGAAAAACTGTTTTTT. It yields the protein CASKIDTGPNEKLFF. Filled out from reference TRBV2 and TRBJ1-4, the complete variable domain reads EPEVTQTPSHQVTQMGQEVILRCVPISNHLYFYWYRQILGQKVEFLVSFYNNEISEKSEIFDDQFSVERPDGSNFTLKIRSTKLEDSAMYFCASKIDTGPNEKLFFGSGTQLSVL.

This chain uses TRBV30 with TRBJ1-5; the D gene is possibly TRBD1 (6 bases). The germline V gene encodes CDR1 GTSNPN and CDR2 SVGIG (reference sequence). V gave up 5 bases and J gave up 4 bases, with 12 bases separating them. This CDR3 has 13 amino acids. The CDR3 reads CAWAQGGNQPQHF. CDR3 DNA sequence: TGTGCCTGGGCACAGGGAGGGAATCAGCCCCAGCATTTT.

This chain connects TRBV19 to TRBJ1-5; 7 bases line up with TRBD1. The CDR3 runs to 14 residues. The germline gives CDR1 LNHDA, CDR2 SQIVND (reference sequence). Trimming cost V 3 bases and J 6 bases; bases outside gene matches: 5. Here the CDR3 DNA reads TGTGCCAGTAGTATTCCAAGGGGGCGTCAGCCCCAGCATTTT. Translating gives CASSIPRGRQPQHF.

The chain couples TRBV6-5 to TRBJ1-2, with TRBD1 as a possible D gene (5 bases). The CDR3 loop spans 13 amino acids. Trimming left V 5 bases short and J 2 bases short, with 9 bases between. CDR1 MNHEY and CDR2 SVGAGI come from the germline V gene. This CDR3 is CASSNRQNYGYTF. The CDR3 DNA sequence: TGTGCCAGCAGTAACCGACAGAACTATGGCTACACCTTC.

With regard to this clone: In the same sample, other DNA sequences code for this CDR3. The chain combines TRBV5-6 with TRBJ1-2; 7 nucleotides match TRBD1. Germline trimming cut 4 bases from V and 2 bases from J; bases unmatched to any gene: 8. The CDR3 loop spans 15 amino acids. Germline V gene data show CDR1 as SGHDT and CDR2 as YYEEEE. In nucleotides, the CDR3 is TGTGCCAGCAGCCTAACAACAGGGGACAACTATGGCTACACCTTC. Translated, it gives CASSLTTGDNYGYTF.

This rearrangement joins TRBV11-3 to TRBJ2-3; perhaps TRBD2 as D (5 bases). Trimming removed 5 bases from V and 1 base from J, with 19 bases in between. Germline CDR1 and CDR2: SGHNT and YENEEA. The CDR3 spans 17 residues. In DNA, the CDR3 is TGTGCCAGCAGCCAGAGGACTTCCACCTGGGGCACAGATACGCAGTATTTT. Its translation: CASSQRTSTWGTDTQYF.

This chain uses TRBV6-4 with TRBJ2-2; D is perhaps TRBD1 (6 bases). CDR1 MRHNA and CDR2 SNTAGT come from the germline V gene. This CDR3 has 16 amino acids. The V and J ends lost 0 bases and 5 bases respectively, with 13 bases between them. CDR3 in DNA: TGTGCCAGCAGTGACTCTCGGGCAGGGGAGACCGGGGAGCTGTTTTTT. Translated, it gives CASSDSRAGETGELFF.

The chain carries TRBV29-1 and TRBJ1-1; D gene unclear. V was pared by 4 bases and J by 0 bases, with 9 bases between. The CDR3 length is 13 residues. CDR1 and CDR2 (germline): SQVTM, ANQGSEA. Here the CDR3 reads CSVVLPVNTEAFF. For the CDR3, the DNA is TGCAGCGTTGTATTGCCAGTGAACACTGAAGCTTTCTTT.

The rearrangement uses TRBV6-1 and TRBJ1-1; tentative D call: TRBD1 (5 bases). CDR1 is MNHNS, CDR2 SASEGT, per germline. The CDR3 runs 14 residues. The V end was cut by 1 base, the J end by 2 bases, with 8 bases between. CDR3 DNA sequence: TGTGCCAGCAGTGAAGGGGGCAGCAACACTGAAGCTTTCTTT. It encodes CASSEGGSNTEAFF.

This chain connects TRBV13 to TRBJ1-2; a possible D gene is TRBD1 (5 bases). The CDR3 loop spans 15 amino acids. Trimming removed 0 bases at V and 4 bases at J, with 12 bases between. Germline values: CDR1 PRHDT, CDR2 FYEKMQ (reference sequence). CDR3 amino acids: CASSLGRDSFYGYTF. CDR3 DNA: TGTGCCAGCAGCTTAGGGCGAGACAGTTTCTATGGCTACACCTTC.

The V call is TRBV7-2, the J call TRBJ1-1, with 12 bases identical to TRBD1. With V trimmed by 6 bases and J by 5 bases, 16 bases remained unmatched. The germline gives CDR1 SGHTA, CDR2 FQGNSA. The CDR3 has 18 amino acids. Here the CDR3 reads CASSPYSRDRGLYTEAFF. In nucleotides, the CDR3 is TGTGCCAGCAGTCCCTATTCACGGGACAGGGGGCTTTATACTGAAGCTTTCTTT. Variable domain in full (rest from reference TRBV7-2 and TRBJ1-1): GAGVSQSPSNKVTEKGKDVELRCDPISGHTALYWYRQSLGQGLEFLIYFQGNSAPDKSGLPSDRFSAERTGGSVSTLTIQRTQQEDSAVYLCASSPYSRDRGLYTEAFFGQGTRLTVV.